This T cell receptor beta chain comes out of a study of blood T cell repertoires in COVID-19. At the level of the study: Acute and convalescent COVID-19 samples came from the United States, Italy and Spain. In each case, the material was cDNA or gDNA derived from T cells, B-cell-depleted T cells, or PBMCs.

V was clipped by 3 bases and J by 15 bases, with 12 bases between them. The CDR3 loop spans 11 amino acids. The germline CDR1 and CDR2 sequences are SNHLY and FYNNEI. Original handling: Amplification with reference gene primers provided the estimates of nucleated cell counts. Repertoires were generated with immunoSEQ multiplex PCR, while TCRdb's copy carries only in-frame clones and drops some. The V and J calls and the clone size are those of that table, but D and trimming were determined from the DNA. The sample holds 200,000 to 300,000 clones; around 86% are singletons and the top ten take more than 6.5%.

The TCR originated in a woman in her 70s with active or convalescent COVID-19. The sequencing sample was made of peripheral blood. V is TRBV2 and J is TRBJ2-1; no reliable D call. The CDR3 region has the DNA TGTGCCAGCAGTGACCAGTTCCTTTCGTTCTTC. It specifies CASSDQFLSFF.